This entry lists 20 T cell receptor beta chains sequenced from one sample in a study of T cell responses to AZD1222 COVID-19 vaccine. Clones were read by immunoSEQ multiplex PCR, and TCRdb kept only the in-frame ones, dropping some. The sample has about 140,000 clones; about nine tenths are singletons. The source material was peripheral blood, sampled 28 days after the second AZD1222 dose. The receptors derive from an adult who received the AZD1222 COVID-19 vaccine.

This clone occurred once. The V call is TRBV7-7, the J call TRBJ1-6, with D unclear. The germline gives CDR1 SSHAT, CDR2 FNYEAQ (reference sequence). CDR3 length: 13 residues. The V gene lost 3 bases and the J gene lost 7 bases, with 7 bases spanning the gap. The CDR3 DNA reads TGTGCCAGCAGCTTGAGTAGGAATTCACCCCTCCACTTT. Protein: CASSLSRNSPLHF.

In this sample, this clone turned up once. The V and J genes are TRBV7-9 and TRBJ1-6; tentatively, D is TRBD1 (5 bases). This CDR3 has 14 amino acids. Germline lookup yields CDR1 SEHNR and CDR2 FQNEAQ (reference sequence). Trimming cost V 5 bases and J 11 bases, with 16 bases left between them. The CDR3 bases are TGTGCCAGCAGCCCGGACACCCAGTTGACACCCCTCCACTTT. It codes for CASSPDTQLTPLHF.

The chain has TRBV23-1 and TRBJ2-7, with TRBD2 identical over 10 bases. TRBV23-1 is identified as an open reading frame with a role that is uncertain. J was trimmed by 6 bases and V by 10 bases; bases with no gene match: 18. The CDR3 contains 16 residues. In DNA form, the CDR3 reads TGCGCCACCACATGTACTAGCGGGATAAGCGTACGCGAGCAGTACTTC. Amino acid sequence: CATTCTSGISVREQYF.

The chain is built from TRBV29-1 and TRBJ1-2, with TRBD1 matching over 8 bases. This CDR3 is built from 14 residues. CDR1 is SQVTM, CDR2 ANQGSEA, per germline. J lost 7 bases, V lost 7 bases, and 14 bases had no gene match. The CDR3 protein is CSDFRTGITAGYTF. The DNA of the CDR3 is TGCAGCGATTTCCGGACAGGGATCACTGCTGGCTACACCTTC.

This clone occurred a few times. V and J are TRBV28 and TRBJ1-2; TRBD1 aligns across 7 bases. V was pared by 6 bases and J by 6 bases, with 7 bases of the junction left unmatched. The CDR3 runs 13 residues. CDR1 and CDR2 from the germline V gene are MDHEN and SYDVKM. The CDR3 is CASSWTGRDGYTF. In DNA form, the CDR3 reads TGTGCCAGCAGCTGGACAGGACGGGATGGCTACACCTTC.

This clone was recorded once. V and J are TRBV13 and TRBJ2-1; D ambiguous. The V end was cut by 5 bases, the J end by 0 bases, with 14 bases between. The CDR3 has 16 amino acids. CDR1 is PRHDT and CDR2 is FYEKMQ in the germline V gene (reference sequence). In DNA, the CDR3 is TGTGCCAGCAGCGCCAGGTACTTCAGCTCCTACAATGAGCAGTTCTTC. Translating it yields CASSARYFSSYNEQFF.

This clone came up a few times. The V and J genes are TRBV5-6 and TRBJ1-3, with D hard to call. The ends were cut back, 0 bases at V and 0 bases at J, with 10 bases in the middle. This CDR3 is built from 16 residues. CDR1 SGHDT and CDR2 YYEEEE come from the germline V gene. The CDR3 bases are TGTGCCAGCAGCTTGGGTTTTTTGCTCTCTGGAAACACCATATATTTT. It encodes CASSLGFLLSGNTIYF.

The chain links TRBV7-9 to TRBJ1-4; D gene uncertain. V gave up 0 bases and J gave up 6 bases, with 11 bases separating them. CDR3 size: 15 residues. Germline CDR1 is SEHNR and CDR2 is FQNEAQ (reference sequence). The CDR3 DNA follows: TGTGCCAGCAGCTTAGCGGCCTACGGGGATGAAAAACTGTTTTTT. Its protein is CASSLAAYGDEKLFF.

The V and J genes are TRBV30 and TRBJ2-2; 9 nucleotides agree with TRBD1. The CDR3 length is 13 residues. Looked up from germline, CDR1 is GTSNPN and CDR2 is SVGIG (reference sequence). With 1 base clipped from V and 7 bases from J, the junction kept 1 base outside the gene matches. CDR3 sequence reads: CAWSDRGLGELFF. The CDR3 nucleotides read TGTGCCTGGAGTGACAGGGGGCTCGGGGAGCTGTTTTTT.

DNA of the CDR3: TGTGCCAGCAGTAGACAGGGGGTTGGGAACTCACCCCTCCACTTT. It specifies CASSRQGVGNSPLHF. The chain joins TRBV27 to TRBJ1-6; TRBD1 agrees at 9 bases. Germline V CDR1 and CDR2: MNHEY, SMNVEV (reference sequence). V was pared by 5 bases and J by 10 bases, with 9 bases of the junction left unmatched. The CDR3 loop spans 15 amino acids.

The CDR3 sequence is CASSAANYGYTF. CDR3 sequence (DNA): TGTGCCAGCTCGGCTGCTAACTATGGCTACACCTTC. The chain is built from TRBV9 and TRBJ1-2; D gene unclear. The germline CDR1 and CDR2 sequences are SGDLS and YYNGEE. This CDR3 has 12 residues. V dropped 7 bases and J dropped 0 bases, with 7 bases sitting between them.

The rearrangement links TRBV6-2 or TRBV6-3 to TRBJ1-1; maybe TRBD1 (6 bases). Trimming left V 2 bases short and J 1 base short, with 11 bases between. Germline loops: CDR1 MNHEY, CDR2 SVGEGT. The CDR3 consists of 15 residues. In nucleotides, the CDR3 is TGTGCCAGCAGTTACCCGGGACATAAGAACACTGAAGCTTTCTTT. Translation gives CASSYPGHKNTEAFF.

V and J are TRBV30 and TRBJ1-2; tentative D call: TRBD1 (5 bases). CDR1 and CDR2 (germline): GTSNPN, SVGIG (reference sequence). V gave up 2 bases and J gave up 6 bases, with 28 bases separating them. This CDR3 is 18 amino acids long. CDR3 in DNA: TGTGCCTGGAGTAGAATAACCCCGGGACTCCCGTTTTTAGATGGCTACACCTTC. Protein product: CAWSRITPGLPFLDGYTF.

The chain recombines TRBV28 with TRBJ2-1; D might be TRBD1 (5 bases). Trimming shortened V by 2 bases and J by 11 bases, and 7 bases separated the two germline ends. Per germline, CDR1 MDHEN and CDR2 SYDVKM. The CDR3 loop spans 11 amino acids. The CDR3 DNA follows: TGTGCCAGCAGTTTAAACAGGCAGCAGTTCTTC. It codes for CASSLNRQQFF.

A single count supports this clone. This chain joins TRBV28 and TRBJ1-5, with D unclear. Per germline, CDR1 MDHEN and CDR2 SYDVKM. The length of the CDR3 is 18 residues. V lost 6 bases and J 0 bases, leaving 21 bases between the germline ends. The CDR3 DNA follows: TGTGCCAGCAGCACTCTTTGGACGGAGAATTTTAGCAATCAGCCCCAGCATTTT. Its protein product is CASSTLWTENFSNQPQHF.

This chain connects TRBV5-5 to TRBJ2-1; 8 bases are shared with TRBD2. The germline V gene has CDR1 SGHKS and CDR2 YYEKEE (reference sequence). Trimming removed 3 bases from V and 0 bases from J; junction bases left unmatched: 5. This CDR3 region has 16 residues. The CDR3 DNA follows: TGTGCCAGCAGCTCTAGCGGGTGGAGCTCCTACAATGAGCAGTTCTTC. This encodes CASSSSGWSSYNEQFF.

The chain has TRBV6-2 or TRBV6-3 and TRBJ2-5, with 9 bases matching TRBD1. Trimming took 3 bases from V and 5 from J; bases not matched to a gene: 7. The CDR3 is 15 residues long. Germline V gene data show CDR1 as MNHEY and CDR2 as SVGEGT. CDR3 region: CASSYRDRETETQYF. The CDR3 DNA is TGTGCCAGCAGTTATAGGGACAGGGAGACGGAGACCCAGTACTTC.

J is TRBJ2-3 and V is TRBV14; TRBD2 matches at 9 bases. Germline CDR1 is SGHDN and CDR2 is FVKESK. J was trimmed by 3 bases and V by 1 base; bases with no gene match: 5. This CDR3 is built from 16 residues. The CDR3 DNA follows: TGTGCCAGCAGCCAAGCCGCTAGCGGGGTAACAGATACGCAGTATTTT. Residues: CASSQAASGVTDTQYF. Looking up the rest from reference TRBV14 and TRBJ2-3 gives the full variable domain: EAGVTQFPSHSVIEKGQTVTLRCDPISGHDNLYWYRRVMGKEIKFLLHFVKESKQDESGMPNNRFLAERTGGTYSTLKVQPAELEDSGVYFCASSQAASGVTDTQYFGPGTRLTVL.

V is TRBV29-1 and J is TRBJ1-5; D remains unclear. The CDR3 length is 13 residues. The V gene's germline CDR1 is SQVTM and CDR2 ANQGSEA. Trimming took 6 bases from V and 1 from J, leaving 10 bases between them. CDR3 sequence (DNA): TGCAGCGTGACACAAGGGAGCAATCAGCCCCAGCATTTT. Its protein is CSVTQGSNQPQHF.

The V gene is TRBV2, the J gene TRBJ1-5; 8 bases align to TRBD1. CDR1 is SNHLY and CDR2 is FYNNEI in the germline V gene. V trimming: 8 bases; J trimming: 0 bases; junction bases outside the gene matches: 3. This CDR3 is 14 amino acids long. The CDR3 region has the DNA TGTGCCAGCGGAGGACAGGGTAGCAATCAGCCCCAGCATTTT. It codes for CASGGQGSNQPQHF.